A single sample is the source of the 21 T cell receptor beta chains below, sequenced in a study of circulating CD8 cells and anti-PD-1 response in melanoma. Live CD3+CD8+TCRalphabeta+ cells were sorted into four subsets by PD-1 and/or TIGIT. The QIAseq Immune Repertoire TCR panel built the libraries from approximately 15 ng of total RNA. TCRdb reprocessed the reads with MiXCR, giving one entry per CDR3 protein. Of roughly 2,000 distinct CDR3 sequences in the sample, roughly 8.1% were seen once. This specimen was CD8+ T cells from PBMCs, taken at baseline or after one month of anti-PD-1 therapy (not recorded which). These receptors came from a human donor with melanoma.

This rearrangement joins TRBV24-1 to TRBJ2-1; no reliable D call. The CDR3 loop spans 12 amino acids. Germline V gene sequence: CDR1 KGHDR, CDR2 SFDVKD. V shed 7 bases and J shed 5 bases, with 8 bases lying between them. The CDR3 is CATSLADNEQFF. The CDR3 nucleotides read TGTGCCACCAGCCTTGCCGACAATGAGCAGTTCTTC.

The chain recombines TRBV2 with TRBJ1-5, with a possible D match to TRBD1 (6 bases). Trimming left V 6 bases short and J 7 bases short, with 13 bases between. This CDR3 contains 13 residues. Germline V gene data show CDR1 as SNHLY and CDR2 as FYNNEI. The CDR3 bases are TGTGCCAGCAGCACAGGGAGGGGACAGCCCCAGCATTTT. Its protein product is CASSTGRGQPQHF. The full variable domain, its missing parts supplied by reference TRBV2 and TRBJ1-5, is EPEVTQTPSHQVTQMGQEVILRCVPISNHLYFYWYRQILGQKVEFLVSFYNNEISEKSEIFDDQFSVERPDGSNFTLKIRSTKLEDSAMYFCASSTGRGQPQHFGDGTRLSIL.

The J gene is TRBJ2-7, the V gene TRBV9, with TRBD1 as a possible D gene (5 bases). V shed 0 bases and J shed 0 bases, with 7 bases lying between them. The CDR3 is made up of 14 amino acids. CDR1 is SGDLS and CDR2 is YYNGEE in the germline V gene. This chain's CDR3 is CASSVGGSSYEQYF. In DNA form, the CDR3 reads TGTGCCAGCAGCGTAGGGGGCAGCTCCTACGAGCAGTACTTC.

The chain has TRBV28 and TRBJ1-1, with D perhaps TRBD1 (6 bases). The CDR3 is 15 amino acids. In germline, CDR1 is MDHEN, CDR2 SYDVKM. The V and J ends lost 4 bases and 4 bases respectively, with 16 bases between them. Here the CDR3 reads CASSWGTTLGTEAFF. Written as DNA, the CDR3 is TGTGCCAGCAGTTGGGGGACAACTCTCGGCACTGAAGCTTTCTTT.

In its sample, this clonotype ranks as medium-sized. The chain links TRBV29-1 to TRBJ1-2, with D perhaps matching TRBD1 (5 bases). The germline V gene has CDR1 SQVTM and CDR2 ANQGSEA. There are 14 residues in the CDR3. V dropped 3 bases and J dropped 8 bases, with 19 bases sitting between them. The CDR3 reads CSVDRRGQGYGYTF. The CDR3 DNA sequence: TGCAGCGTTGACAGACGAGGGCAGGGCTACGGCTACACCTTC.

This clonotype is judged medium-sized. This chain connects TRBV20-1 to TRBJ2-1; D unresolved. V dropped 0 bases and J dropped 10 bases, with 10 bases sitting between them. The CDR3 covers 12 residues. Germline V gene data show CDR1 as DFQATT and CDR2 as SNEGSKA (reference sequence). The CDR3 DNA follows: TGCAGTGCTAGAGATGTGGGAACCGAGCAGTTCTTC. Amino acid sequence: CSARDVGTEQFF.

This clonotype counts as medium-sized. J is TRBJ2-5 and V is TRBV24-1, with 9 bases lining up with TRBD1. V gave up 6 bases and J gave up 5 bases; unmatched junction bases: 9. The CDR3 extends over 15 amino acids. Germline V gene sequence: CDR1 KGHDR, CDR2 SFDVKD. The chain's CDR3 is CATSNGTGMSETQYF. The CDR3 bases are TGTGCCACCAGTAACGGGACAGGGATGAGCGAGACCCAGTACTTC.

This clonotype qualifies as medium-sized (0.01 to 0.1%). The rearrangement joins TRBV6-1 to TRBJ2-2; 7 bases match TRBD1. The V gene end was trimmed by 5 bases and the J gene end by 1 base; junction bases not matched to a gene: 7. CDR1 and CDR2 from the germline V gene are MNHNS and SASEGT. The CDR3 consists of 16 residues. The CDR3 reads CASSPQTGMNTGELFF. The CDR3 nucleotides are TGTGCCAGCAGTCCCCAGACAGGGATGAACACCGGGGAGCTGTTTTTT.

DNA for the CDR3: TGTGCCAGCAGTTACAGTCGACTAGCGAACAATGAGCAGTTCTTC. Translation: CASSYSRLANNEQFF. The V and J genes are TRBV6-6 and TRBJ2-1; TRBD2 matches at 8 bases. The germline gives CDR1 MNHNY, CDR2 SVGAGI (reference sequence). The CDR3 spans 15 residues. Losses at the gene ends were 2 bases for V and 5 bases for J; bases not matched to a gene: 5.

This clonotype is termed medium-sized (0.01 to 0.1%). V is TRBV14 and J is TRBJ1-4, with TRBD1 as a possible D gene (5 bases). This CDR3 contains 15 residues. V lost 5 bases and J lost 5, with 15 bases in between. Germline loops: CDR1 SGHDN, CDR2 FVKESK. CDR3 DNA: TGTGCCAGCAGCGATCTTGACAGAGTCAATGAAAAACTGTTTTTT. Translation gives CASSDLDRVNEKLFF. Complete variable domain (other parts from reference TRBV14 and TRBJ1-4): EAGVTQFPSHSVIEKGQTVTLRCDPISGHDNLYWYRRVMGKEIKFLLHFVKESKQDESGMPNNRFLAERTGGTYSTLKVQPAELEDSGVYFCASSDLDRVNEKLFFGSGTQLSVL.

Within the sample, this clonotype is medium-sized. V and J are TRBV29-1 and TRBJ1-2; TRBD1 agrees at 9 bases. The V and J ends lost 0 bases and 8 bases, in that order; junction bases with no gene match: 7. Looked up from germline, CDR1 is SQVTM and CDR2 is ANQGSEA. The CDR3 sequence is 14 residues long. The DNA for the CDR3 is TGCAGCGTTGAAGAACAAGGGACAGGGAAGGGCTACACCTTC. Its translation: CSVEEQGTGKGYTF. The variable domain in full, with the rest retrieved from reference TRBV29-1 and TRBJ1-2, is SAVISQKPSRDICQRGTSLTIQCQVDSQVTMMFWYRQQPGQSLTLIATANQGSEATYESGFVIDKFPISRPNLTFSTLTVSNMSPEDSSIYLCSVEEQGTGKGYTFGSGTRLTVV.

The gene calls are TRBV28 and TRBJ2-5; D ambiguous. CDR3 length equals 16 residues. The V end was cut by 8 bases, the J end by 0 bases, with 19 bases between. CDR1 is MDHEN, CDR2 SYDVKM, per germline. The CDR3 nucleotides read TGTGCCAGCTCCTCTCAAGGGCACGACAACCAAGAGACCCAGTACTTC. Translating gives CASSSQGHDNQETQYF.

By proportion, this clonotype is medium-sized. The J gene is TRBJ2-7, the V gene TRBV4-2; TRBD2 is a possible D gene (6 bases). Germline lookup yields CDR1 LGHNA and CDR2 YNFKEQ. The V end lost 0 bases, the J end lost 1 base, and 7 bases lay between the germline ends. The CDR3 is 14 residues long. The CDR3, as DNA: TGTGCCAGCAGCCAAGAGCGGGGTTCCTACGAGCAGTACTTC. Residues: CASSQERGSYEQYF.

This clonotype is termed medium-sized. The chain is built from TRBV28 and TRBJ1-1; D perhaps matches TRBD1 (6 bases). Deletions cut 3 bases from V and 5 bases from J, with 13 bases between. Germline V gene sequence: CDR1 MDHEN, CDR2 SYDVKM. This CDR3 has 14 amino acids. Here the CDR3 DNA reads TGTGCCAGCAGTTTTTCCAGGGGAGAAACTGAAGCTTTCTTT. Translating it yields CASSFSRGETEAFF.

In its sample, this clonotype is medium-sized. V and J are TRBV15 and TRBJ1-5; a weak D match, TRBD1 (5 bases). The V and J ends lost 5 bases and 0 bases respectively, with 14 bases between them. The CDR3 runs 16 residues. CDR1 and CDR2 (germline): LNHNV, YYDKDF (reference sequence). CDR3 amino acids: CATSSEGSYSNQPQHF. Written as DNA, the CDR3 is TGTGCCACCAGCTCCGAGGGGTCATATAGCAATCAGCCCCAGCATTTT. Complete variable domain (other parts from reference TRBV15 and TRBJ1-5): DAMVIQNPRYQVTQFGKPVTLSCSQTLNHNVMYWYQQKSSQAPKLLFHYYDKDFNNEADTPDNFQSRRPNTSFCFLDIRSPGLGDTAMYLCATSSEGSYSNQPQHFGDGTRLSIL.

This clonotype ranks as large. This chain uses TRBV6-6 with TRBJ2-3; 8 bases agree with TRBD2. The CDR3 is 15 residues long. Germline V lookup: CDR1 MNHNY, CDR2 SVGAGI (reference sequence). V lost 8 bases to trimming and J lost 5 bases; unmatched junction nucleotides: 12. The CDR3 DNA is TGTGCCAGCGCCAGGGGTAGCGGGGCCGTAGATACGCAGTATTTT. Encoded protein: CASARGSGAVDTQYF.

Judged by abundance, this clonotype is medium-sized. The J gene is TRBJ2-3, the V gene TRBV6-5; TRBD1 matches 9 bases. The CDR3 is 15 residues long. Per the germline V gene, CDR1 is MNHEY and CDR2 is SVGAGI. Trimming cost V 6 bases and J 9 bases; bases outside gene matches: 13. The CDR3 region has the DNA TGTGCCAGCAGCCCTCAGACAGGGGGTCTCGGGACGCAGTATTTT. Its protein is CASSPQTGGLGTQYF.

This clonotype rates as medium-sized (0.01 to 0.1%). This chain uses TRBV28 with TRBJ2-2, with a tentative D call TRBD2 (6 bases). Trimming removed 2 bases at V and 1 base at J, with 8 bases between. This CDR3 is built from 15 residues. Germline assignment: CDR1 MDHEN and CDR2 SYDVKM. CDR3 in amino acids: CASSLLGGNTGELFF. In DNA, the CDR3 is TGTGCCAGCAGTTTACTCGGGGGGAACACCGGGGAGCTGTTTTTT.

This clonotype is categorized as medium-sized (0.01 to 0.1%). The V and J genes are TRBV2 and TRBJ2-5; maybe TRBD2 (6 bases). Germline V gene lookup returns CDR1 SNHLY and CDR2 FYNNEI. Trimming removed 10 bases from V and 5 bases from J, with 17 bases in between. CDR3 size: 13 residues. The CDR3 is CAKLASGGETQYF. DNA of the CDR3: TGTGCCAAATTGGCCAGCGGAGGGGAGACCCAGTACTTC.

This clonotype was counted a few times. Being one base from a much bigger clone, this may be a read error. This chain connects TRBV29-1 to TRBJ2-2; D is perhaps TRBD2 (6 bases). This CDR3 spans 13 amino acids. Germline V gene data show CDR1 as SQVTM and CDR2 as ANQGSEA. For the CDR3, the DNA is TGCAGCGGCGGGACGGCGAACACCGGGAAGCTGTTTTTT. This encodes CSGGTANTGKLFF.

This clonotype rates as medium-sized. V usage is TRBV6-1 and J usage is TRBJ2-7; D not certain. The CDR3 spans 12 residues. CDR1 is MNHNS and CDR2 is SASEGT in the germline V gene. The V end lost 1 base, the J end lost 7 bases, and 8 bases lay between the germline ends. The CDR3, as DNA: TGTGCCAGCAGTGAAGTGGTCCGGGAGCAGTACTTC. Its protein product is CASSEVVREQYF.